These 9 T cell receptor beta chains came from one sample sequenced in a study of CD8 T cells in Susac syndrome (dated by TCRdb to between 2018 and 2021). The library was produced with the immunoSEQ multiplex PCR assay. RNA was extracted using the RNeasy kit, and about 0.45 to 1 microgram was reverse transcribed with random hexamers. The public reads were run again by TCRdb, first through fastp at Q25 and then through MiXCR, and only productive beta chains were kept. Rows merge per CDR3 protein into single entries with the most common DNA and genes. This sample lists roughly 150,000 distinct CDR3 sequences; approximately 95% were detected once. 0.15% to 0.2% of the sample rests with the top ten. The sequenced sample was CD8+ T cells from PBMCs. These receptors all come from a human donor with Susac syndrome.

This clonotype was observed once. The chain couples TRBV20-1 to TRBJ2-7; D possibly uses TRBD1 or TRBD2 (5 bases each). The germline V gene has CDR1 DFQATT and CDR2 SNEGSKA (reference sequence). Trimming removed 3 bases from V and 2 bases from J, with 8 bases in between. This CDR3 region has 12 residues. The DNA of the CDR3 is TGCAGTGCTAGGCTGGGGGCCTACGAGCAGTACTTC. Protein sequence: CSARLGAYEQYF.

This chain joins TRBV14 and TRBJ2-7; no clear D. The V gene lost 5 bases and the J gene lost 6 bases, with 11 bases spanning the gap. CDR1 is SGHDN, CDR2 FVKESK, per germline. The CDR3 sequence is 12 residues long. DNA for the CDR3: TGTGCCAGCAGCGCGGTAGTTGGCGAGCAGTACTTC. Its protein is CASSAVVGEQYF.

The chain recombines TRBV6-5 with TRBJ2-7; D uncertain. Germline values: CDR1 MNHEY, CDR2 SVGAGI. This CDR3 is 14 amino acids long. V was cut by 2 bases and J by 1 base, with 9 bases left in between. The CDR3 bases are TGTGCCAGCAGTTACGCGGACGGGTCCTACGAGCAGTACTTC. Translated: CASSYADGSYEQYF.

The chain uses TRBV5-4 and TRBJ2-5; a possible D gene is TRBD1 (7 bases). Germline V gene data show CDR1 as SGHNT and CDR2 as YYREEE (reference sequence). The CDR3 contains 11 residues. The V end was cut by 10 bases, the J end by 5 bases, with 12 bases between. The CDR3 spells CAAGGGETQYF. The CDR3 DNA reads TGTGCCGCAGGAGGGGGCGAGACCCAGTACTTC. The full variable domain, completed using reference TRBV5-4 and TRBJ2-5, is ETGVTQSPTHLIKTRGQQVTLRCSSQSGHNTVSWYQQALGQGPQFIFQYYREEENGRGNFPPRFSGLQFPNYSSELNVNALELDDSALYLCAAGGGETQYFGPGTRLLVL.

The chain employs TRBV2 and TRBJ1-1; D is unresolved. V was cut by 9 bases and J by 4 bases, with 15 bases left in between. This CDR3 region has 13 residues. CDR1 is SNHLY, CDR2 FYNNEI, per germline. DNA of the CDR3: TGTGCCAGTAGCCTTTCAGGTGCCACTGAAGCTTTCTTT. Encoded protein: CASSLSGATEAFF.

The genes are TRBV9 and TRBJ2-1; TRBD2 agrees at 10 bases. The CDR3 is 15 amino acids. Germline V CDR1 and CDR2: SGDLS, YYNGEE. Trimming at V came to 3 bases and at J to 6 bases, leaving 6 bases not matched to a gene. The CDR3 DNA follows: TGTGCCAGCAGCGGAGCGGGAGGGCCGGCCAATGAGCAGTTCTTC. Its translation: CASSGAGGPANEQFF.

The chain uses TRBV7-9 and TRBJ1-5, with D possibly being TRBD1 (6 bases). V was cut by 5 bases and J by 7 bases, with 9 bases left in between. The CDR3 runs 12 residues. Germline CDR1 reads SEHNR; CDR2 reads FQNEAQ (reference sequence). CDR3 in amino acids: CASSGTRQPQHF. As DNA, the CDR3 is TGTGCCAGCAGCGGGACAAGGCAGCCCCAGCATTTT.

The J gene is TRBJ2-7, the V gene TRBV6-1; 8 nucleotides line up with TRBD1. V was pared by 3 bases and J by 3 bases, with 10 bases of the junction left unmatched. The CDR3 covers 16 residues. Germline loops: CDR1 MNHNS, CDR2 SASEGT. DNA for the CDR3: TGTGCCAGCAGTGATGGACAGGGATCTTATTACTACGAGCAGTACTTC. This translates into CASSDGQGSYYYEQYF.

The chain links TRBV3-1 to TRBJ1-2; tentative D call: TRBD1 (6 bases). Germline V CDR1 and CDR2: LGHDT, YNNKEL (reference sequence). This CDR3 region has 12 residues. The V gene lost 1 base and the J gene lost 6 bases, with 6 bases spanning the gap. CDR3 region: CASSQGTDGYTF. CDR3 in DNA: TGTGCCAGCAGCCAAGGGACAGATGGCTACACCTTC.